These 24 T cell receptor beta chains were all obtained from the same sample, sequenced in a study of T cell responses to AZD1222 COVID-19 vaccine. Method: immunoSEQ multiplex PCR; TCRdb's copy keeps in-frame clones and lacks some. The data show 150,000 to 200,000 clones, just under 95% seen once. Sequencing was performed on peripheral blood, taken on day 0 of AZD1222 vaccination. The receptors stem from an adult in good health.

The chain joins TRBV14 to TRBJ1-1, with TRBD1 identical over 10 bases. The V gene's germline CDR1 is SGHDN and CDR2 FVKESK. V trimming: 2 bases; J trimming: 3 bases; junction bases outside the gene matches: 6. CDR3 length equals 16 residues. The CDR3: CASSQLGTGVDTEAFF. The CDR3 coding sequence is TGTGCCAGCAGCCAATTGGGGACAGGGGTTGACACTGAAGCTTTCTTT.

V usage is TRBV27 and J usage is TRBJ1-4; D uncertain. The CDR3 extends over 15 amino acids. CDR1 is MNHEY and CDR2 is SMNVEV in the germline V gene (reference sequence). Trimming stripped 2 bases from V and 0 bases from J, with 7 bases between. The CDR3 reads CASSLAAATNEKLFF. The DNA for the CDR3 is TGTGCCAGCAGTTTAGCGGCAGCAACTAATGAAAAACTGTTTTTT.

The chain combines TRBV7-9 with TRBJ2-7, with D perhaps matching TRBD1 (5 bases). The CDR3 totals 14 residues. The V end lost 1 base, the J end lost 5 bases, and 12 bases lay between the germline ends. Germline CDR1 reads SEHNR; CDR2 reads FQNEAQ (reference sequence). DNA of the CDR3: TGTGCCAGCAGCTTAGGGCAGGGTGTCCACGAGCAGTACTTC. Translation: CASSLGQGVHEQYF.

The chain employs TRBV19 and TRBJ1-2; a possible D gene is TRBD1 (5 bases). V was clipped by 3 bases and J by 7 bases, with 12 bases between them. This CDR3 has 13 residues. From germline, CDR1 is LNHDA and CDR2 SQIVND (reference sequence). This CDR3 reads CASSIVGDSGYTF. Here the CDR3 DNA reads TGTGCCAGTAGTATCGTAGGGGATAGTGGCTACACCTTC. The variable domain in full, with the rest retrieved from reference TRBV19 and TRBJ1-2, is DGGITQSPKYLFRKEGQNVTLSCEQNLNHDAMYWYRQDPGQGLRLIYYSQIVNDFQKGDIAEGYSVSREKKESFPLTVTSAQKNPTAFYLCASSIVGDSGYTFGSGTRLTVV.

The rearrangement links TRBV11-2 to TRBJ1-4, with a possible D match to TRBD1 (5 bases). Trimming left V 7 bases short and J 0 bases short, with 12 bases between. Germline loops: CDR1 SGHAT, CDR2 FQNNGV. The CDR3 loop spans 15 amino acids. The CDR3 bases are TGTGCCAGCACCCGCGGGGGGACAACTAATGAAAAACTGTTTTTT. It is translated as CASTRGGTTNEKLFF.

The chain has TRBV5-6 and TRBJ1-1, with D perhaps matching TRBD1 (5 bases). The CDR3 runs 15 residues. V lost 2 bases, J lost 3 bases, and 14 bases lay in between. From germline, CDR1 is SGHDT and CDR2 YYEEEE. For the CDR3, the DNA is TGTGCCAGCAGCTTTAAGGCGGGGCTGGACACTGAAGCTTTCTTT. Translating gives CASSFKAGLDTEAFF.

The chain combines TRBV7-2 with TRBJ1-1, with unresolved D. Germline V CDR1 and CDR2: SGHTA, FQGNSA. The length of the CDR3 is 15 residues. Trimming left V 5 bases short and J 4 bases short, with 17 bases between. Here the CDR3 reads CASSQNGVIGTEAFF. DNA of the CDR3: TGTGCCAGCAGCCAAAACGGGGTTATAGGCACTGAAGCTTTCTTT.

J is TRBJ2-7 and V is TRBV4-1; TRBD1 is a possible D gene (5 bases). The CDR3 is 16 amino acids. Germline V gene sequence: CDR1 MGHRA, CDR2 YSYEKL. V was trimmed by 2 bases and J by 2 bases, leaving 16 bases between them. As DNA, the CDR3 is TGCGCCAGCAGCCAAAAGGCCGAGACGGACACCTACGAGCAGTACTTC. This encodes CASSQKAETDTYEQYF.

This clone was seen only once. V gene TRBV28 combines with J gene TRBJ2-5; 9 bases are a match to TRBD1. Germline CDR1 MDHEN, CDR2 SYDVKM. The V and J ends lost 6 bases and 6 bases, in that order; junction bases with no gene match: 23. The CDR3 runs to 19 residues. CDR3 in amino acids: CASSSTDRGKSSNEKTQYF. CDR3 sequence (DNA): TGTGCCAGCAGCTCCACTGACAGGGGGAAGAGTAGTAATGAGAAGACCCAGTACTTC.

DNA for the CDR3: TGTGCCAGCAGCTTAGCGGGGATCCAAGAGACCCAGTACTTC. Protein: CASSLAGIQETQYF. The V gene is TRBV7-9, the J gene TRBJ2-5, with D uncertain. The CDR3 sequence is 14 residues long. The V end was cut by 0 bases, the J end by 1 base, with 6 bases between. Germline V lookup: CDR1 SEHNR, CDR2 FQNEAQ (reference sequence).

Of note for this clone: The identical CDR3 is also encoded by other nucleotide sequences in the sample. The rearrangement uses TRBV6-5 and TRBJ1-5; D unresolved. There are 13 residues in the CDR3. The V gene's germline CDR1 is MNHEY and CDR2 SVGAGI. Trimming removed 0 bases at V and 7 bases at J, with 7 bases between. The CDR3 here is CASSYSPGQPQHF. CDR3 nucleotide sequence: TGTGCCAGCAGTTACTCCCCTGGGCAGCCCCAGCATTTT.

The CDR3 DNA follows: TGTGCCAGCAGTTTGTGGTGGGGGATGAACACTGAAGCTTTCTTT. Protein sequence: CASSLWWGMNTEAFF. The chain uses TRBV28 and TRBJ1-1; D is possibly TRBD1 (5 bases). This CDR3 spans 15 amino acids. Germline V gene lookup returns CDR1 MDHEN and CDR2 SYDVKM. V dropped 3 bases and J dropped 0 bases, with 11 bases sitting between them.

The chain recombines TRBV12-5 with TRBJ1-2; TRBD1 matches at 8 bases. Germline values: CDR1 LGHNT, CDR2 FRNRAP. With 2 bases clipped from V and 4 bases from J, the junction kept 12 bases outside the gene matches. CDR3 length: 17 amino acids. The chain's CDR3 is CASGLPPGQVLSYGYTF. In DNA, the CDR3 is TGTGCTAGTGGTTTGCCTCCGGGACAGGTTCTATCCTATGGCTACACCTTC. Based on the CDR3 plus reference TRBV12-5 and TRBJ1-2, the full variable domain is DARVTQTPRHKVTEMGQEVTMRCQPILGHNTVFWYRQTMMQGLELLAYFRNRAPLDDSGMPKDRFSAEMPDATLATLKIQPSEPRDSAVYFCASGLPPGQVLSYGYTFGSGTRLTVV.

The V gene is TRBV7-9, the J gene TRBJ1-2, with a tentative D call TRBD1 (5 bases). The CDR3 loop spans 15 amino acids. Per the germline V gene, CDR1 is SEHNR and CDR2 is FQNEAQ (reference sequence). With 5 bases removed from V and 4 bases from J, the gap between germline ends came to 17 bases. The CDR3 is CASSLDSGGAYGYTF. For the CDR3, the DNA is TGTGCCAGCAGCCTAGACAGCGGCGGAGCCTATGGCTACACCTTC. The complete variable domain, with remaining parts taken from reference TRBV7-9 and TRBJ1-2, reads DTGVSQNPRHKITKRGQNVTFRCDPISEHNRLYWYRQTLGQGPEFLTYFQNEAQLEKSRLLSDRFSAERPKGSFSTLEIQRTEQGDSAMYLCASSLDSGGAYGYTFGSGTRLTVV.

V is TRBV5-1 and J is TRBJ1-4; D might be TRBD1 (5 bases). Germline lookup yields CDR1 SGHRS and CDR2 YFSETQ. This CDR3 is built from 14 residues. Trimming left V 2 bases short and J 8 bases short, with 13 bases between. CDR3 loop: CASSFGRGGEKLFF. CDR3 sequence (DNA): TGCGCCAGCAGCTTTGGTAGGGGTGGCGAAAAACTGTTTTTT.

The J gene is TRBJ1-3, the V gene TRBV7-8, with D uncertain. With 3 bases removed from V and 2 bases from J, the gap between germline ends came to 8 bases. Germline-derived CDR1 and CDR2 are SGHVS and FQNEAQ. The CDR3 length is 14 residues. The DNA for the CDR3 is TGTGCCAGCAGCTTGACAAGCGCTGGAAACACCATATATTTT. Its protein product is CASSLTSAGNTIYF.

The chain joins TRBV11-2 to TRBJ2-4; no firm D call. The germline V and J ends were trimmed by 4 bases and 0 bases, with 16 bases remaining between them. CDR1 is SGHAT and CDR2 is FQNNGV in the germline V gene. There are 17 residues in the CDR3. The DNA for the CDR3 is TGTGCCAGCAGCTCCATGGCAGGACCGAAAGCCAAAAACATTCAGTACTTC. Amino acid sequence: CASSSMAGPKAKNIQYF. Combining the CDR3 with reference TRBV11-2 and TRBJ2-4 gives the whole variable domain EAGVAQSPRYKIIEKRQSVAFWCNPISGHATLYWYQQILGQGPKLLIQFQNNGVVDDSQLPKDRFSAERLKGVDSTLKIQPAKLEDSAVYLCASSSMAGPKAKNIQYFGAGTRLSVL.

V and J are TRBV5-4 and TRBJ1-2, with TRBD1 matching over 7 bases. J gave up 4 bases and V 0 bases, and 6 bases lay outside the gene matches. This CDR3 contains 15 residues. Germline V gives CDR1 SGHNT, CDR2 YYREEE (reference sequence). The CDR3 bases are TGTGCCAGCAGCTTGGGGGCAGGGGGGATCTATGGCTACACCTTC. The encoded protein is CASSLGAGGIYGYTF.

The chain joins TRBV5-6 to TRBJ1-3; 10 nucleotides agree with TRBD1. The ends lost 4 bases at V and 6 bases at J; junction bases unmatched: 7. CDR3 length equals 15 residues. Germline V CDR1 and CDR2: SGHDT, YYEEEE. The CDR3 nucleotides read TGTGCCAGCAGCCGTTCCGGACAGGGGGAAAACACCATATATTTT. This encodes CASSRSGQGENTIYF. Looking up the rest from reference TRBV5-6 and TRBJ1-3 gives the full variable domain: DAGVTQSPTHLIKTRGQQVTLRCSPKSGHDTVSWYQQALGQGPQFIFQYYEEEERQRGNFPDRFSGHQFPNYSSELNVNALLLGDSALYLCASSRSGQGENTIYFGEGSWLTVV.

This sequence joins TRBV2 and TRBJ1-1; unclear D gene. The CDR3 extends over 15 amino acids. Trimming pared 1 base from V and 0 bases from J, leaving 9 bases between. Germline V gene data show CDR1 as SNHLY and CDR2 as FYNNEI. CDR3 residues: CASSEVGDLNTEAFF. CDR3 DNA: TGTGCCAGCAGTGAAGTTGGGGATCTGAACACTGAAGCTTTCTTT.

The gene calls are TRBV5-8 and TRBJ1-4; D unclear. Between the trimmed V and J ends, which lost 4 bases and 8 bases, there was a span of 18 bases. The V gene's germline CDR1 is SGHTS and CDR2 YDEGEE. The CDR3 is 15 amino acids. The CDR3 DNA follows: TGTGCCAGCAGCCGACTTCTCCGAGCCGGAGAAAAACTGTTTTTT. This sequence encodes CASSRLLRAGEKLFF.

The chain is built from TRBV19 and TRBJ1-2, with TRBD1 matching 7 bases. The V gene end was trimmed by 7 bases and the J gene end by 8 bases; junction bases not matched to a gene: 10. This CDR3 comprises 13 residues. In germline, CDR1 is LNHDA, CDR2 SQIVND (reference sequence). CDR3 residues: CASKTRDREGYTF. For the CDR3, the DNA is TGTGCCAGTAAGACTAGAGACAGGGAAGGCTACACCTTC.

This clone was observed once. The gene calls are TRBV13 and TRBJ1-1; D is unresolved. Germline values: CDR1 PRHDT, CDR2 FYEKMQ (reference sequence). The CDR3 covers 16 residues. The germline V and J ends were trimmed by 4 bases and 2 bases, with 17 bases remaining between them. The CDR3 region has the DNA TGTGCCAGCAGCTCCGGCCACAATCAAGGTAACACTGAAGCTTTCTTT. The encoded protein is CASSSGHNQGNTEAFF.

The rearrangement joins TRBV4-2 to TRBJ2-6, with D possibly TRBD1 on 6 matching bases. The V gene lost 1 base and the J gene lost 1 base, with 17 bases spanning the gap. Germline CDR1 is LGHNA and CDR2 is YNFKEQ. The CDR3 contains 19 residues. CDR3 amino acids: CASSQGQAGVGSGANVLTF. The CDR3 DNA sequence: TGTGCCAGCAGCCAAGGACAGGCGGGTGTAGGTTCTGGGGCCAACGTCCTGACTTTC.